The rows below give T cell receptor beta chains drawn from one sample of a study of cytotoxic CD8 clonotypes in ibrutinib-treated CLL. Measured with immunoSEQ multiplex PCR; TCRdb has only the in-frame clones, and not every one. The table records under 8,000 clones, 60% to 80% of them present only once. The material sequenced was PBMCs, taken before ibrutinib treatment. The receptors were gathered from a human donor with chronic lymphocytic leukemia. Both conserved end residues are part of each CDR3.

>TRBJ2-5|TRBV2
CASSVSPGKETQYF
>TRBJ2-5|TRBV29-1
CSVGQGAKTQYF
>TRBJ2-2|TRBV28
CATPNRVTGELFF
>TRBJ1-1|TRBV5-6
CASSLAWLTDPTEAFF
>TRBJ2-3|TRBV2
CASSEQVSRTDTQYF
>TRBJ1-6|TRBV5-1
CASSVDRASYNSPLHF
>TRBJ1-3|TRBV5-1
CASSLGFDGNTIYF
>TRBJ1-1|TRBV5-1
CASHGETEAFF
>TRBJ2-7|TRBV11-1
CASSLGLAGASSYEQYF
>TRBJ2-2|TRBV27
CASSLLGLGFTGELFF
>TRBJ2-5|TRBV9
CASSVDSGRGETQYF
>TRBJ1-6|TRBV4-2
CASSQGTGYNSPLHF
>TRBJ2-7|TRBV6-6
CASSHGAYEQYF
>TRBJ2-7|TRBV6-6
CASGQGIAYEQYF
>TRBJ1-1|TRBV30
CAWRARLGGPNTEAFF
>TRBJ1-1|TRBV29-1
CSVQRDSSLGEAFF
>TRBJ2-7|TRBV19
CASSRGTREQYF
>TRBJ1-4|TRBV6-6
CASSYMMGKLFF
>TRBJ2-6|TRBV10-2
CASSGGDSGANVLTF
>TRBJ2-3|TRBV10-1
CATGDRGLGDTQYF
>TRBJ1-5|TRBV15
CATNTGQPQHF
>TRBJ2-2|TRBV5-1
CASSLAVVYTGELFF
>TRBJ2-7|TRBV15
CATSRDQGADREQYF
>TRBJ2-2|TRBV4-1
CASSQTPGNTGELFF
>TRBJ1-5|TRBV6-1
CASRGYQGNQPQHF
>TRBJ1-2|TRBV6-1
CASSVDRGYGYTF
>TRBJ1-1|TRBV18
CASSPLGETEAFF
>TRBJ1-4|TRBV18
CASSLTGPNEKLFF
>TRBJ2-1|TRBV19
CASSRPGLLGGEQFF
>TRBJ2-5|TRBV5-1
CASSSPGLAVQETQYF
>TRBJ2-1|TRBV11-2
CASSLVPMRYNEQFF